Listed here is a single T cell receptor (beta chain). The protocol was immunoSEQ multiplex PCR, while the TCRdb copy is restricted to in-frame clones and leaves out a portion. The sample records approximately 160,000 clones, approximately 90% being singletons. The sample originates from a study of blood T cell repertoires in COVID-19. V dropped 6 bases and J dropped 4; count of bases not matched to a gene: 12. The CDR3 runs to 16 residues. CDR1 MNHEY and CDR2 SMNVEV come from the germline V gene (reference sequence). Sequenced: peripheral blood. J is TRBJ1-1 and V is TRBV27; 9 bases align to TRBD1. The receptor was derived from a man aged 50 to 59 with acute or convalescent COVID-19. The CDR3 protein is CASSPTGGGWGTEAFF. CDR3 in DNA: TGTGCCAGCAGCCCGACAGGGGGAGGATGGGGCACTGAAGCTTTCTTT.